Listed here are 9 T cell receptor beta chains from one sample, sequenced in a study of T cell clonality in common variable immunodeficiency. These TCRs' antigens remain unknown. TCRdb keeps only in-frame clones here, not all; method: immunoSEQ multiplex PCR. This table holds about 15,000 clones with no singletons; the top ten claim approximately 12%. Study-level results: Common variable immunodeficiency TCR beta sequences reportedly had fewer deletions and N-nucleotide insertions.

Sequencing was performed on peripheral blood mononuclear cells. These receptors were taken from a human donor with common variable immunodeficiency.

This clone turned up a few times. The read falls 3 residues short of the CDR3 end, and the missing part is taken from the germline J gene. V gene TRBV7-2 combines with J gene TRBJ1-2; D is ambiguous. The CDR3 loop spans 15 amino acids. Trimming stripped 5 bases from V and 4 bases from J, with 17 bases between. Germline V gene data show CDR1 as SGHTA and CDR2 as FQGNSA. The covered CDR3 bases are TGTGCCAGCAGCCGAGAGCAAAGGGCCTTCTATGGC. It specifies CASSREQRAFYG. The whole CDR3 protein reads CASSREQRAFYGYTF.

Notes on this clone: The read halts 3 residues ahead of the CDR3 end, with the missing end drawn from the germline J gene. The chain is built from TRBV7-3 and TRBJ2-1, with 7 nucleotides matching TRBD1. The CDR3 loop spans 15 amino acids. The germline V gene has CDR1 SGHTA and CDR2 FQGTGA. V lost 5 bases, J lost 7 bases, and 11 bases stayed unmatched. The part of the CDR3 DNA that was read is TGTGCCAGCAGCCCCACCGGTGGCAGGGGGAATGAG. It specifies CASSPTGGRGNE. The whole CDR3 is CASSPTGGRGNEQFF.

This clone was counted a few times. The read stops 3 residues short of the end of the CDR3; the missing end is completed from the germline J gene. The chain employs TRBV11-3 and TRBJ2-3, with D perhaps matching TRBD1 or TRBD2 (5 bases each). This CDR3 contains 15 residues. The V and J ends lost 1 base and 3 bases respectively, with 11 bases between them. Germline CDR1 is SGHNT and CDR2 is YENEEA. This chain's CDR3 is CASSLGQGATDTQYF. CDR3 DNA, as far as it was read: TGTGCCAGCAGCTTAGGGCAGGGAGCGACAGATACG.

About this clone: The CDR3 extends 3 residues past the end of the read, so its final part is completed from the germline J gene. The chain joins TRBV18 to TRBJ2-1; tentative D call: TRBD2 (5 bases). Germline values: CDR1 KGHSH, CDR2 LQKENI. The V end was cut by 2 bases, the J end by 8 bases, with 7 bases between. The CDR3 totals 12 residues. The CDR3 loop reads CASSPISDEQFF. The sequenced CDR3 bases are TGTGCCAGCTCACCAATTAGCGATGAG. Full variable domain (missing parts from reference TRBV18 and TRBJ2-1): NAGVMQNPRHLVRRRGQEARLRCSPMKGHSHVYWYRQLPEEGLKFMVYLQKENIIDESGMPKERFSAEFPKEGPSILRIQQVVRGDSAAYFCASSPISDEQFFGPGTRLTVL.

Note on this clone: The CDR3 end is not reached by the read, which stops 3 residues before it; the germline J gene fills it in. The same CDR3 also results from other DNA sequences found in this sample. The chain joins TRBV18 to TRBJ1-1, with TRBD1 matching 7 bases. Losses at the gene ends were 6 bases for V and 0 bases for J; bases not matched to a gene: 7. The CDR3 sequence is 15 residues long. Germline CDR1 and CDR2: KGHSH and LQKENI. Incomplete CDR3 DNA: TGTGCCAGCTCGCTTACGGGACAGATGAACACTGAA. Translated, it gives CASSLTGQMNTE. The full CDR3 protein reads CASSLTGQMNTEAFF.

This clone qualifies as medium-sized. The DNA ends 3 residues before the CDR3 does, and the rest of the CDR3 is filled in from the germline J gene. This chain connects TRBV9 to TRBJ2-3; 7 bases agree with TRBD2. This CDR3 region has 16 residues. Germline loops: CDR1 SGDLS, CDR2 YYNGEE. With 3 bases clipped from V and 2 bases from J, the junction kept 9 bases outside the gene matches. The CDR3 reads CASSGHGAGITDTQYF. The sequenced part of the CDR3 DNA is TGTGCCAGCAGCGGCCACGGAGCGGGGATCACAGATACG.

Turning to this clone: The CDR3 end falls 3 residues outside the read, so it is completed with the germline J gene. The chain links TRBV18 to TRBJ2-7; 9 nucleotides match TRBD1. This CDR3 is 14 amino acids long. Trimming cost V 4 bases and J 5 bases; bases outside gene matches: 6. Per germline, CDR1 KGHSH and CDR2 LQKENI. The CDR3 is CASSHRDRENEQYF. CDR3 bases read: TGTGCCAGCTCACACCGGGACAGGGAGAACGAG.

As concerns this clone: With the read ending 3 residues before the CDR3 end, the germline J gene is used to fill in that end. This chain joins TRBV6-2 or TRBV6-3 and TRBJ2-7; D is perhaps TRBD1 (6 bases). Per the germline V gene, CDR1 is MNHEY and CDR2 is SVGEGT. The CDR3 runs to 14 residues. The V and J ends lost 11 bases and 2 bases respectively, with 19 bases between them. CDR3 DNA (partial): TGTGCCGTACAAAGACAGGTCCCACCCTACGAG. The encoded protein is CAVQRQVPPYE. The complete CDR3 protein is CAVQRQVPPYEQYF.

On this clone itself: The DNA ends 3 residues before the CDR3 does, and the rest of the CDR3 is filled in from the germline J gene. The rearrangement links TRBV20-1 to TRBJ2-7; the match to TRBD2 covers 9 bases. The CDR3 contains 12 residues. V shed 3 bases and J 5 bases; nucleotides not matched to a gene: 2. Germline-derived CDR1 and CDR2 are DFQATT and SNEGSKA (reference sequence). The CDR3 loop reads CSASGTSHEQYF. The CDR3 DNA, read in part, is TGCAGTGCTAGCGGGACTAGCCACGAG.